The 9 T cell receptor beta chains listed next were all sequenced from one sample in a study of cytomegalovirus exposure and HLA in healthy donors. The method was immunoSEQ multiplex PCR; TCRdb's version includes in-frame clones alone and lacks a portion of them. The sample shows 250,000 to 400,000 clones, 88% of them seen only once. Sequencing was performed on PBMCs. These TCRs come from a man between 25 and 39 years old in good health and CMV-seronegative.

V and J are TRBV29-1 and TRBJ2-5, with 8 bases that match TRBD1. CDR1 and CDR2 (germline): SQVTM, ANQGSEA. The CDR3 consists of 13 residues. V gave up 7 bases and J gave up 0 bases; unmatched junction bases: 4. CDR3 DNA: TGCAGCGCAGGGGGCGCTTACCAAGAGACCCAGTACTTC. It is translated as CSAGGAYQETQYF.

This CDR3 is CASSFGFSQETQYF. CDR3 DNA sequence: TGTGCCAGCAGCTTTGGCTTTTCCCAAGAGACCCAGTACTTC. The chain recombines TRBV5-6 with TRBJ2-5; D is unresolved. CDR1 and CDR2 (germline): SGHDT, YYEEEE. Trimming took off 2 bases at V and 1 base at J, with 9 bases between the two ends. There are 14 residues in the CDR3.

The chain has TRBV27 and TRBJ2-3; D might be TRBD1 (6 bases). The CDR3 is 15 residues long. Trimming left V 6 bases short and J 6 bases short, with 19 bases between. The germline V gene has CDR1 MNHEY and CDR2 SMNVEV (reference sequence). The DNA for the CDR3 is TGTGCCAGCAGGGGAGCAGGGGAGTGGTTGGATACGCAGTATTTT. As protein: CASRGAGEWLDTQYF.

The rearrangement links TRBV10-2 to TRBJ1-5, with 9 bases aligning to TRBD1. Unmatched junction bases numbered 7, after V lost 4 bases and J lost 3 bases. CDR1 WSHSY and CDR2 SAAADI come from the germline V gene. The CDR3 sequence is 16 residues long. The CDR3 nucleotides read TGCGCCAGCAGTGGGAAACAGGGGGCTTACAATCAGCCCCAGCATTTT. Translated: CASSGKQGAYNQPQHF.

V and J are TRBV27 and TRBJ1-2; TRBD1 aligns across 7 bases. The CDR3 covers 12 residues. CDR1 is MNHEY, CDR2 SMNVEV, per germline (reference sequence). The V segment lost 3 bases and the J segment 8 bases; nucleotides outside the gene matches: 3. CDR3 loop: CASSFTGVGYTF. In DNA, the CDR3 is TGTGCCAGCAGTTTTACAGGGGTGGGCTACACCTTC.

This clone showed up just once. CDR3 in DNA: TGTGCCAGCAGTCCGCGACAGATAGCTAACTATGGCTACACCTTC. This gives the protein CASSPRQIANYGYTF. This chain links TRBV6-6 with TRBJ1-2; TRBD1 is a possible D gene (5 bases). The CDR3 spans 15 residues. Trimming took off 5 bases at V and 0 bases at J, with 13 bases between the two ends. The germline V gene encodes CDR1 MNHNY and CDR2 SVGAGI (reference sequence).

This chain uses TRBV28 with TRBJ1-2, with D perhaps TRBD1 (6 bases). The V gene lost 6 bases and the J gene lost 8 bases, with 13 bases spanning the gap. Germline CDR1 MDHEN, CDR2 SYDVKM. The CDR3 spans 12 residues. For the CDR3, the DNA is TGTGCCAGCAGCACTACAGGGATGGGCTACACCTTC. Amino acid sequence: CASSTTGMGYTF.

This chain uses TRBV9 with TRBJ2-1; tentatively, D is TRBD2 (5 bases). V was cut by 0 bases and J by 9 bases, with 7 bases left in between. CDR1 and CDR2 from the germline V gene are SGDLS and YYNGEE. This CDR3 is built from 12 residues. The CDR3 region is CASSVEAGEQFF. The CDR3 bases are TGTGCCAGCAGCGTAGAGGCGGGTGAGCAGTTCTTC. The whole variable domain, filled in from reference TRBV9 and TRBJ2-1, reads DSGVTQTPKHLITATGQRVTLRCSPRSGDLSVYWYQQSLDQGLQFLIQYYNGEERAKGNILERFSAQQFPDLHSELNLSSLELGDSALYFCASSVEAGEQFFGPGTRLTVL.

The chain carries TRBV11-2 and TRBJ2-2, with 9 bases that match TRBD1. Germline V gene sequence: CDR1 SGHAT, CDR2 FQNNGV. Losses at the gene ends were 5 bases for V and 3 bases for J; bases not matched to a gene: 10. The CDR3 contains 17 residues. The CDR3 sequence is CASSASVQGAHTGELFF. CDR3 nucleotide sequence: TGTGCCAGCAGCGCGTCAGTACAGGGGGCACACACCGGGGAGCTGTTTTTT.